The clone carrying this T cell receptor (beta chain) was detected many times. Its antigen is undetermined. These data belong to a study of T cell repertoires in cytomegalovirus infection. Overall study: The public TCR beta signatures pointed to both CMV infection and matching HLA type.

Each CDR3 protein gets one entry after TCRdb re-called the reads with MiXCR. The sample carries a few hundred thousand distinct CDR3 sequences, approximately 17% recorded once. Study-level findings and limits: The study identified carriers of CMV plus the relevant HLA from cumulative public TCR beta family frequency. HLA-C-restricted, CMV-specific TCR beta clonotypes were dominant ex vivo.

V gave up 2 bases and J gave up 4 bases; unmatched junction bases: 4. Germline values: CDR1 DFQATT, CDR2 SNEGSKA (reference sequence). This CDR3 contains 15 residues. The receptor was isolated from a human donor in good health (CMV status not recorded). Some clones in this sample may be carry-over from other donors' samples. Specimen: CD8+ T cells from PBMCs. The J gene is TRBJ2-3, the V gene TRBV20-1; 12 bases map to TRBD1. The CDR3 nucleotides are TGCAGTGCTAGATGGGACAGGGGGCTCGCAGATACGCAGTATTTT. Protein product: CSARWDRGLADTQYF.